The TCR beta chain under discussion was sequenced for a study of blood T cells in healthy people across ages. Alongside a J-beta primer mix, a sample-barcoded 5' primer served in a second PCR lasting roughly 6 to 12 cycles. Each CDR3 protein is one row after TCRdb ran MiXCR on the 5' RACE reads. The sample carries fewer than 2 million distinct CDR3 sequences, about 39% recorded once. Healthy individuals of Caucasian origin from Russia, aged 6 to 90, served as donors. Each sample gave at least 7 million isolated PBMCs. The CDR3 is 15 residues long. V lost 3 bases to trimming and J lost 2 bases, with 11 bases between them. Germline CDR1 MGHDK, CDR2 SYGVNS. This clonotype was seen only a few times.

V is TRBV25-1 and J is TRBJ2-1; tentative D call: TRBD1 (6 bases). The specimen was blood. The TCR comes from a human donor in good health. CDR3 in amino acids: CASSDRDIAYNEQFF. The CDR3, as DNA: TGTGCCAGCAGTGACCGGGACATAGCCTACAATGAGCAGTTCTTC.